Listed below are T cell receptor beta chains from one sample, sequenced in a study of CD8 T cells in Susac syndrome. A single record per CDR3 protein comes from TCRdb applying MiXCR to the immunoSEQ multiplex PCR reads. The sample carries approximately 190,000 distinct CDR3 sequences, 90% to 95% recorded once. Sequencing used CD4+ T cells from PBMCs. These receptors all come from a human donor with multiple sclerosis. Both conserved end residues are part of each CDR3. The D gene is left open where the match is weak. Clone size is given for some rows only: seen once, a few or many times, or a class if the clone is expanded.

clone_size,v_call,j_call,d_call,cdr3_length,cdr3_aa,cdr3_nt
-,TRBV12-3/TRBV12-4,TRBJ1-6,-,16,CASSFPYSKDNSPLHF,TGTGCCAGCAGTTTCCCCTACTCCAAGGACAATTCACCCCTCCACTTT
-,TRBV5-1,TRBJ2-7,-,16,CASTFQGLPGGDEQYF,TGCGCCAGCACCTTCCAGGGACTCCCTGGGGGCGACGAGCAGTACTTC
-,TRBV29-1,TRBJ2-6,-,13,CSVEIGGANVLTF,TGCAGCGTTGAAATTGGGGGGGCCAACGTCCTGACTTTC
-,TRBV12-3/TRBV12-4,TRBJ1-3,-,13,CASSLSPGNTIYF,TGTGCCAGCAGTTTGAGTCCCGGAAACACCATATATTTT
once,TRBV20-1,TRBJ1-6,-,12,CSATSWDSPLHF,TGCAGTGCTACGTCTTGGGATTCACCCCTCCACTTT
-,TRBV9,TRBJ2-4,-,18,CASSVGPGGPRAKNIQYF,TGTGCCAGCAGCGTAGGGCCTGGGGGGCCACGGGCCAAAAACATTCAGTACTTC
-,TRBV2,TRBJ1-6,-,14,CASNEDRVIKPLHF,TGTGCCAGCAACGAAGACAGAGTAATTAAACCCCTCCACTTT
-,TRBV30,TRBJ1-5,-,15,CAWSGPTHWTQPQHF,TGTGCCTGGAGCGGTCCGACACATTGGACTCAGCCCCAGCATTTT
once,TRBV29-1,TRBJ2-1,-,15,CSVGPLGSSYNEQFF,TGCAGCGTGGGGCCCCTAGGGAGCTCCTACAATGAGCAGTTCTTC
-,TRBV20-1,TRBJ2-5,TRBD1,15,CSASRGLDRLETQYF,TGCAGTGCTTCAAGGGGGCTTGACAGATTGGAGACCCAGTACTTC
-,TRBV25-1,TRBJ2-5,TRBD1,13,CASSPRQGETQYF,TGTGCCAGCAGTCCCCGACAGGGGGAGACCCAGTACTTC
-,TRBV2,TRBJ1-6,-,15,CASSGPSSYNSPLHF,TGTGCCAGCAGTGGGCCCAGCTCCTATAATTCACCCCTCCACTTT
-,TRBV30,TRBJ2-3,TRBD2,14,CAWSLAGFTDTQYF,TGTGCCTGGAGCTTAGCGGGCTTCACAGATACGCAGTATTTT
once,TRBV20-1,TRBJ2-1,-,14,CSAPWDLIYNEQFF,TGCAGTGCCCCTTGGGACCTCATTTACAATGAGCAGTTCTTC
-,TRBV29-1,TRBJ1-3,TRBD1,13,CSVEGDRANTIYF,TGCAGCGTTGAAGGAGACAGGGCTAACACCATATATTTT
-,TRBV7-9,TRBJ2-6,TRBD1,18,CASSLGQGAGPGANVLTF,TGTGCCAGCAGCTTAGGACAGGGGGCAGGCCCTGGGGCCAACGTCCTGACTTTC
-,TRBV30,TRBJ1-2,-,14,CAWSVLVGSPGYTF,TGTGCCTGGAGTGTATTAGTGGGATCCCCTGGCTACACCTTC
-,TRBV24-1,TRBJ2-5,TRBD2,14,CATSDQTSLETQYF,TGTGCCACCAGTGATCAGACTAGCTTGGAGACCCAGTACTTC
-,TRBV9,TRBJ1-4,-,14,CASSVAPTNEKLFF,TGTGCCAGCAGCGTGGCTCCGACTAATGAAAAACTGTTTTTT
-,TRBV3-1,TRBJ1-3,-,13,CASSQEGKNTIYF,TGTGCCAGCAGCCAAGAGGGGAAGAACACCATATATTTT
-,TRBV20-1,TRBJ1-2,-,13,CSARDPGLGGYTF,TGCAGTGCTAGAGATCCAGGGTTGGGAGGCTACACCTTC
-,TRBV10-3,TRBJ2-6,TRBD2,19,CAISESWGAGASGANVLTF,TGTGCCATCAGTGAGTCTTGGGGAGCGGGAGCTTCTGGGGCCAACGTCCTGACTTTC
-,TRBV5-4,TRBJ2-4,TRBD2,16,CASSFRAGVAKNIQYF,TGTGCCAGCAGCTTTCGAGCGGGGGTAGCCAAAAACATTCAGTACTTC
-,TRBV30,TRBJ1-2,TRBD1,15,CAWSLTGDYNYGYTF,TGTGCCTGGAGTTTGACAGGGGATTATAACTATGGCTACACCTTC
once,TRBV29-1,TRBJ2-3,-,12,CSVATGTDTQYF,TGCAGCGTTGCGACGGGGACAGATACGCAGTATTTT
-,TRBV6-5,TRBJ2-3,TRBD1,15,CASSYSGQGADTQYF,TGTGCCAGCAGTTACTCGGGACAGGGCGCAGATACGCAGTATTTT
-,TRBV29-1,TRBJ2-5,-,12,CSVTGAQETQYF,TGCAGCGTTACCGGGGCCCAAGAGACCCAGTACTTC
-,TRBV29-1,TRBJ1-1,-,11,CSVAQGREAFF,TGCAGCGTTGCCCAGGGGCGGGAAGCTTTCTTT
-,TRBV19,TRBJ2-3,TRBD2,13,CASSGRTADTQYF,TGTGCCAGTAGCGGGAGGACGGCAGATACGCAGTATTTT
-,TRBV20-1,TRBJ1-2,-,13,CSARDGTGYGYTF,TGCAGTGCTAGAGACGGGACGGGCTATGGCTACACCTTC
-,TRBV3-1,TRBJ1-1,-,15,CASSQDSFPNTEAFF,TGTGCCAGCAGCCAAGACAGCTTCCCCAACACTGAAGCTTTCTTT
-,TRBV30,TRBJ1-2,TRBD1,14,CAWSTTGVGRGYTF,TGTGCCTGGAGTACGACAGGGGTTGGTAGGGGCTACACCTTC
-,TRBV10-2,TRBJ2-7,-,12,CASSESYYEQYF,TGCGCCAGCAGTGAGAGTTACTACGAGCAGTACTTC
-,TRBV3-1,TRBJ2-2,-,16,CASSQLGPGKSGELFF,TGTGCCAGCAGCCAACTAGGACCAGGGAAAAGCGGGGAGCTGTTTTTT
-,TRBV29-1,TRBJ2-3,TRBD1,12,CSVLTGTDTQYF,TGCAGCGTGCTGACAGGGACAGATACGCAGTATTTT
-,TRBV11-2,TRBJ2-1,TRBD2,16,CASSSPGSGIMNEQFF,TGTGCCAGCAGCTCTCCGGGGAGCGGGATCATGAATGAGCAGTTCTTC
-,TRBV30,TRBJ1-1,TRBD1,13,CAWDRGRLTEAFF,TGTGCCTGGGACAGGGGGAGATTGACTGAAGCTTTCTTT
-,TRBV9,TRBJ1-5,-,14,CASRTGPHCQPQHF,TGTGCCAGCAGAACAGGTCCCCATTGTCAGCCCCAGCATTTT
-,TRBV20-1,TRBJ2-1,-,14,CSASMGEGWNEQFF,TGCAGTGCTAGTATGGGGGAAGGTTGGAATGAGCAGTTCTTC
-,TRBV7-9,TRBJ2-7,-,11,CASSRDGDWDF,TGTGCCAGCAGCCGGGACGGAGACTGGGACTTC
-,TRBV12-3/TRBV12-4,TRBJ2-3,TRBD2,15,CASSSTSGSRGAQYF,TGTGCCAGCAGTTCCACTAGCGGGAGTAGGGGGGCGCAGTATTTT
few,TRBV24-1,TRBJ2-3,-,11,CATSAADTQYF,TGTGCCACCAGTGCGGCGGATACGCAGTATTTT
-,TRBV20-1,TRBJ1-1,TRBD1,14,CSARTGVVITEAFF,TGCAGTGCTAGAACAGGGGTCGTAATCACTGAAGCTTTCTTT
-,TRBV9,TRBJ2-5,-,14,CASSQAGNRETQYF,TGTGCCAGCAGTCAAGCGGGCAACCGGGAGACCCAGTACTTC
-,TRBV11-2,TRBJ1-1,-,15,CASSSRGLMNTEAFF,TGTGCCAGCAGCTCCCGGGGGCTAATGAACACTGAAGCTTTCTTT
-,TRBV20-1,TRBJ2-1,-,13,CSALLESGGEQFF,TGCAGTGCCCTCCTCGAATCTGGGGGTGAGCAGTTCTTC
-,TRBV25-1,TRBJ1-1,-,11,CASMRNTEAFF,TGTGCCAGCATGCGGAACACTGAAGCTTTCTTT
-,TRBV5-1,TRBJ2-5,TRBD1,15,CASSDGQGYTETQYF,TGCGCCAGCAGCGACGGACAGGGGTACACGGAGACCCAGTACTTC
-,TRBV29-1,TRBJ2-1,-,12,CSVGTLYNEQFF,TGCAGCGTCGGGACCCTTTACAATGAGCAGTTCTTC
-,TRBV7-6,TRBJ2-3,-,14,CASSLVQGGDTQYF,TGTGCCAGCAGCTTAGTACAGGGAGGGGATACGCAGTATTTT
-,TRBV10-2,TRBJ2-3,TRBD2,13,CASKRGGTDTQYF,TGCGCCAGCAAGCGGGGGGGAACAGATACGCAGTATTTT
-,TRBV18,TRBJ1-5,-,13,CASSDHVDQPQHF,TGTGCCAGCTCCGACCACGTCGATCAGCCCCAGCATTTT